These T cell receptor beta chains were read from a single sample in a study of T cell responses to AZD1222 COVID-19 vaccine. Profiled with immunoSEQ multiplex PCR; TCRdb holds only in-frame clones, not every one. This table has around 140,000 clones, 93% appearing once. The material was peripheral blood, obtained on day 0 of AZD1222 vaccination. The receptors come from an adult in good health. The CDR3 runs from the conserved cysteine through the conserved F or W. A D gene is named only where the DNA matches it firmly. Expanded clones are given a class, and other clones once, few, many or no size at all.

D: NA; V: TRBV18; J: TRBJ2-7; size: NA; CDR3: CASSPARLRGEQYF; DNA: TGTGCCAGCTCACCCGCCAGACTAAGGGGCGAGCAGTACTTC
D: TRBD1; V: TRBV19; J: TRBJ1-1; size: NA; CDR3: CASSRTGAAPEAFF; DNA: TGTGCCAGTAGTAGGACAGGGGCTGCCCCTGAAGCTTTCTTT
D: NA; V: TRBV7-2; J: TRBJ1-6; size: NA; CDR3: CASSSRRPGSDSPLHF; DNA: TGTGCCAGCAGCTCACGACGGCCGGGAAGTGATTCACCCCTCCACTTT
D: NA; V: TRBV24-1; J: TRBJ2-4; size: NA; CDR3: CAKYRTLAKNIQYF; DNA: TGTGCCAAATACAGGACACTAGCCAAAAACATTCAGTACTTC
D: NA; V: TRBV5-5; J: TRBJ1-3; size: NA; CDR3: CASSLLGYSGNTIYF; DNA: TGTGCCAGCAGCTTGTTAGGCTACTCTGGAAACACCATATATTTT
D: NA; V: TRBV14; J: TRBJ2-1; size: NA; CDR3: CASSAQRSGPSSYNEQFF; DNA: TGTGCCAGCAGCGCCCAGAGGAGCGGACCTAGCTCCTACAATGAGCAGTTCTTC
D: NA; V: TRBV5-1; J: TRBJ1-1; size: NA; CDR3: CASSLIRGTALNTEAFF; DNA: TGCGCCAGCAGCTTGATTCGAGGGACCGCACTGAACACTGAAGCTTTCTTT
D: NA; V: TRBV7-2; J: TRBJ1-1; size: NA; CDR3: CASSLVGTKNTEAFF; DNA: TGTGCCAGCAGCTTAGTGGGCACGAAGAACACTGAAGCTTTCTTT
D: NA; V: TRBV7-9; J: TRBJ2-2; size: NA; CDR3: CASSLSTGELFF; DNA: TGTGCCAGCAGCTTGAGCACCGGGGAGCTGTTTTTT
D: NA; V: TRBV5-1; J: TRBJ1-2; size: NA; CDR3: CASSLGGQVTGGYTF; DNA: TGCGCCAGCAGCTTGGGAGGGCAGGTAACAGGTGGCTACACCTTC
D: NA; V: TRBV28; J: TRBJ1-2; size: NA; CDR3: CASSPRTERSYGYTF; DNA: TGTGCCAGCAGCCCAAGGACGGAAAGAAGCTATGGCTACACCTTC
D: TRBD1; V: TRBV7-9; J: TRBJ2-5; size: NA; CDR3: CASSLPRQGRSETQYF; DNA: TGTGCCAGCAGCTTACCCCGACAGGGGCGGTCAGAGACCCAGTACTTC
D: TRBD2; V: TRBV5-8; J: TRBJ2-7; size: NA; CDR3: CASRYFSSGSHEQYF; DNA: TGTGCCAGCAGGTATTTTTCTAGCGGGAGCCACGAGCAGTACTTC
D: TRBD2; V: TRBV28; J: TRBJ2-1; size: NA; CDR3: CASSLSGRAHNEQFF; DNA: TGTGCCAGCAGTTTGAGCGGGAGGGCCCACAATGAGCAGTTCTTC
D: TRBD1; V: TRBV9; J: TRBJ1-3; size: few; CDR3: CASSVAQGQGALGNTIYF; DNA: TGTGCCAGCAGCGTAGCTCAGGGACAGGGCGCTCTTGGAAACACCATATATTTT
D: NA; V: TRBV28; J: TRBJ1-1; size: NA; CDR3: CASRPGRPGETEAFF; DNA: TGTGCCAGCAGGCCTGGGAGACCGGGGGAGACTGAAGCTTTCTTT
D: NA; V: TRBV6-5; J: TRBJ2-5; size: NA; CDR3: CASSSDSKRETQYF; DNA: TGTGCCAGCAGTTCGGACTCCAAGAGGGAGACCCAGTACTTC
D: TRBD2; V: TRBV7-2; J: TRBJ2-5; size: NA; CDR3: CASSRGGSGPQETQYF; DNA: TGTGCCAGCAGCCGGGGGGGTAGCGGGCCGCAAGAGACCCAGTACTTC
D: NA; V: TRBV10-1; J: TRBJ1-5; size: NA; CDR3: CATKQGGEKGNQPQHF; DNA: TGCGCCACGAAACAGGGTGGGGAAAAAGGAAATCAGCCCCAGCATTTT
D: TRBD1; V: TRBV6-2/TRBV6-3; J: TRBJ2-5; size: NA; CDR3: CASSDGQGQETQYF; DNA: TGTGCCAGCAGTGACGGACAGGGACAAGAGACCCAGTACTTC
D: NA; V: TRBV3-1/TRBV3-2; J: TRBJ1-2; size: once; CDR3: CASSQDFFGVIGEYGYTF; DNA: TGTGCCAGCAGCCAAGATTTTTTTGGTGTCATCGGCGAGTATGGCTACACCTTC
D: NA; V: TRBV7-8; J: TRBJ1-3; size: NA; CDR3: CASSLALPGGSGNTIYF; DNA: TGTGCCAGCAGCTTAGCCCTACCGGGGGGCTCTGGAAACACCATATATTTT
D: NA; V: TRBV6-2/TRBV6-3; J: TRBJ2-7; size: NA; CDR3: CASSYSNVRIYEQYF; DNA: TGTGCCAGCAGTTACTCGAACGTGAGAATATACGAGCAGTACTTC
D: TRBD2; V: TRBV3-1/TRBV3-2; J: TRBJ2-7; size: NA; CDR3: CASSPRGAYEQYF; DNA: TGTGCCAGCAGCCCTCGGGGGGCCTACGAGCAGTACTTC
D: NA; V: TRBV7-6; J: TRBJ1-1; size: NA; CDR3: CASSLAVGEAFF; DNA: TGTGCCAGCAGCTTAGCGGTGGGTGAAGCTTTCTTT